A single sample gave rise to the 10 T cell receptor beta chains below, sequenced in a study of T cell responses to AZD1222 COVID-19 vaccine. Sequencing used immunoSEQ multiplex PCR; TCRdb keeps in-frame clones, though not all of them. This sample has about 140,000 clones; roughly 89% occur once, and the top ten carry about 7.5%. This specimen consisted of peripheral blood, obtained 28 days after the second dose of the MenACWY control vaccine. Receptor source: an adult who received the MenACWY meningococcal vaccine as a control.

The chain uses TRBV19 and TRBJ2-5; 11 bases are a match to TRBD1. CDR1 and CDR2 from the germline V gene are LNHDA and SQIVND (reference sequence). With V trimmed by 4 bases and J by 4 bases, 5 bases remained unmatched. The CDR3 has 15 residues. CDR3 sequence: CASSTGQGDGETQYF. The CDR3 nucleotides read TGTGCCAGTAGTACGGGACAGGGGGACGGAGAGACCCAGTACTTC.

The V call is TRBV27, the J call TRBJ1-6; D is ambiguous. Germline CDR1 reads MNHEY; CDR2 reads SMNVEV (reference sequence). The V end lost 7 bases, the J end lost 8 bases, and 21 bases lay between the germline ends. There are 16 residues in the CDR3. The CDR3 loop is CASMMNPPGGDSPLHF. For the CDR3, the DNA is TGTGCCAGCATGATGAATCCCCCGGGTGGGGATTCACCCCTCCACTTT.

This clone was seen only a few times. V gene TRBV5-4 combines with J gene TRBJ1-5, with D tentatively TRBD1 (6 bases). Trimming cost V 0 bases and J 1 base, with 11 bases left between them. In germline, CDR1 is SGHNT, CDR2 YYREEE (reference sequence). This CDR3 comprises 16 residues. The CDR3 bases are TGTGCCAGCAGCTTGGGAGGGGGGGCGAGCAATCAGCCCCAGCATTTT. It encodes CASSLGGGASNQPQHF.

This clone was found once. The rearrangement joins TRBV3-1 (or the pseudogene TRBV3-2) to TRBJ2-2; D perhaps matches TRBD1 (6 bases). Germline V gives CDR1 LGHDT, CDR2 YNNKEL (reference sequence). There are 15 residues in the CDR3. The ends were cut back, 0 bases at V and 6 bases at J, with 11 bases in the middle. CDR3 bases: TGTGCCAGCAGCCAAGATTGGACAGTGTCCGGGGAGCTGTTTTTT. It encodes CASSQDWTVSGELFF.

The V and J genes are TRBV10-2 and TRBJ2-7, with 7 bases matching TRBD1. There are 12 residues in the CDR3. Germline assignment: CDR1 WSHSY and CDR2 SAAADI. The ends lost 4 bases at V and 6 bases at J; junction bases unmatched: 3. The CDR3 DNA reads TGCGCCAGCAGTGGGACAGGCCGCGAGCAGTACTTC. This translates into CASSGTGREQYF.

The gene calls are TRBV7-2 and TRBJ2-7; tentative D call: TRBD1 (7 bases). Trimming left V 1 base short and J 4 bases short, with 14 bases between. CDR1 and CDR2 from the germline V gene are SGHTA and FQGNSA. This CDR3 is 15 amino acids long. The CDR3 here is CASSLVQGGQYEQYF. CDR3 bases: TGTGCCAGCAGCTTAGTGCAGGGGGGACAATACGAGCAGTACTTC.

The chain combines TRBV10-3 with TRBJ1-1; maybe TRBD1 (5 bases). V was trimmed by 4 bases and J by 0 bases, leaving 9 bases between them. CDR1 ENHRY and CDR2 SYGVKD come from the germline V gene. The CDR3 consists of 14 residues. CDR3 sequence reads: CAISGWGMNTEAFF. The CDR3 coding sequence is TGTGCCATCAGTGGATGGGGCATGAACACTGAAGCTTTCTTT.

The chain couples TRBV15 to TRBJ2-1, with 13 bases that match TRBD2. The V and J ends lost 5 bases and 10 bases, in that order; junction bases with no gene match: 11. CDR3 length: 16 amino acids. Germline lookup yields CDR1 LNHNV and CDR2 YYDKDF (reference sequence). The CDR3 sequence: CATSRKLAGGPGEQFF. CDR3 bases: TGTGCCACCAGCCGAAAACTAGCGGGAGGGCCGGGGGAGCAGTTCTTC.

This chain connects TRBV23-1 to TRBJ2-7, with D perhaps matching TRBD1 or TRBD2 (6 bases each). TRBV23-1 is an ORF, with its function uncertain. The V end was cut by 7 bases, the J end by 6 bases, with 13 bases between. This CDR3 has 12 amino acids. CDR3 region: CASTRGGREQYF. CDR3 in DNA: TGCGCCAGCACTCGAGGGGGGCGCGAGCAGTACTTC.

This sequence joins TRBV7-9 and TRBJ2-5, with 7 bases lining up with TRBD2. Germline V CDR1 and CDR2: SEHNR, FQNEAQ (reference sequence). The junction had 11 bases not matched to a gene; V was cut back by 5 bases and J by 2 bases. The CDR3 contains 16 residues. CDR3 bases: TGTGCCAGCAGCCATGGGGCGGGAGCGACACAAGAGACCCAGTACTTC. Translated: CASSHGAGATQETQYF.